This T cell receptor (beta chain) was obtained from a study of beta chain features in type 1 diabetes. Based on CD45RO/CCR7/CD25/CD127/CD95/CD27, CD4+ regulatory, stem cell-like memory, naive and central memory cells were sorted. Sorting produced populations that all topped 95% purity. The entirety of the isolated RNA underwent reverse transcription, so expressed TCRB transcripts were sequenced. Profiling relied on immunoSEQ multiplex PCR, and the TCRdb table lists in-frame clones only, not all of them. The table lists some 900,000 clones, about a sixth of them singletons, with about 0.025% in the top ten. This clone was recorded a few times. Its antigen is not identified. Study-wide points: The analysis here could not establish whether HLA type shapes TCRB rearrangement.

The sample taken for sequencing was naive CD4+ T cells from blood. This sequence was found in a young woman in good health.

For the CDR3, the DNA is TGTGCCACCAGCAGAACCCCAGAGATTCTAGCGGGAGCTCAGGAGACCCAGTACTTC. This codes for CATSRTPEILAGAQETQYF. The rearrangement joins TRBV15 to TRBJ2-5; 10 bases line up with TRBD2. CDR3 length equals 19 residues. V lost 2 bases and J lost 5; bases outside the gene matches: 17. CDR1 and CDR2 from the germline V gene are LNHNV and YYDKDF (reference sequence).